This T cell receptor beta chain was recovered during a study of graft-versus-host responses after intestinal transplantation. For the study at large: Multivisceral, liver-intestinal, or isolated intestinal transplants were given to recipients. Anti-thymocyte globulin induction preceded about 3 years of tacrolimus and steroid maintenance in all recipients.

Study-wide findings and caveats: Detection of GvH clones occurred in recipient marrow, and some had their first appearance in ileum or blood. Early post-transplant HvG declines showed an association with peak circulating GvH clone levels.

Libraries were prepared by immunoSEQ multiplex PCR; TCRdb keeps only in-frame clonotypes and omits some of them. This table has 10,000 to 15,000 clones, 65% to 85% appearing once. As regards this clone: Its antigen is as yet unknown.

Germline values: CDR1 MNHEY, CDR2 SMNVEV (reference sequence). This CDR3 is built from 14 residues. With 5 bases removed from V and 1 base from J, the gap between germline ends came to 9 bases. Source: PBMCs, taken approximately 310 days after intestinal transplant. The clonotype was recovered from a human patient who received an intestinal transplant, so some T cells may come from the graft donor. The gene calls are TRBV27 and TRBJ1-3; D remains unclear. DNA for the CDR3: TGTGCCAGCAGTGATGCGGGGTCTGGAAACACCATATATTTT. Amino acids: CASSDAGSGNTIYF.